These 18 T cell receptor beta chains came from one sample sequenced in a study of OX40 agonist ivuxolimab in advanced cancers. Only in-frame clones appear in the TCRdb table, and some are missing; sequencing was by immunoSEQ multiplex PCR. Here the sample spans over 65,000 clones, over 80% being singletons. The sequences come from CD4+ or CD8+ T cells sorted from blood, collected in a trial of the OX40 agonist ivuxolimab. The receptor set was obtained from an adult with an advanced solid tumor such as melanoma, head and neck, liver or kidney cancer.

A few counts support this clone. This sequence joins TRBV29-1 and TRBJ2-3; D remains unclear. V lost 7 bases to trimming and J lost 1 base, with 9 bases between them. The length of the CDR3 is 12 residues. Germline V gene lookup returns CDR1 SQVTM and CDR2 ANQGSEA. The CDR3 nucleotides are TGCAGCGGTTTAGACCGCACAGATACGCAGTATTTT. Residues: CSGLDRTDTQYF.

The chain couples TRBV9 to TRBJ2-4; D not resolved. The germline V gene has CDR1 SGDLS and CDR2 YYNGEE. The length of the CDR3 is 13 residues. V gave up 0 bases and J gave up 6 bases, with 7 bases separating them. The CDR3 loop reads CASSVAFGNIQYF. The CDR3 DNA reads as TGTGCCAGCAGCGTAGCTTTCGGAAACATTCAGTACTTC.

The J gene is TRBJ2-2, the V gene TRBV28, with 7 bases that match TRBD1. The V gene's germline CDR1 is MDHEN and CDR2 SYDVKM. This CDR3 spans 17 amino acids. The V and J ends lost 3 bases and 0 bases, in that order; junction bases with no gene match: 7. In nucleotides, the CDR3 is TGTGCCAGCAGTTTTGAATCGGGACAGCCGAACACCGGGGAGCTGTTTTTT. Protein: CASSFESGQPNTGELFF.

V and J are TRBV6-5 and TRBJ1-1, with D perhaps TRBD1 (5 bases). Per germline, CDR1 MNHEY and CDR2 SVGAGI. Trimming left V 6 bases short and J 3 bases short, with 11 bases between. CDR3 length equals 13 residues. The CDR3 reads CASRYGGYTEAFF. The CDR3 DNA follows: TGTGCCAGCAGGTACGGGGGTTACACTGAAGCTTTCTTT.

V is TRBV19 and J is TRBJ2-6; 7 bases align to TRBD1. The CDR3 spans 18 residues. Trimming cost V 5 bases and J 2 bases; bases outside gene matches: 12. Germline-derived CDR1 and CDR2 are LNHDA and SQIVND (reference sequence). This CDR3 is CASSARTGSGTGANVLTF. CDR3 in DNA: TGTGCCAGTAGTGCTCGGACAGGATCTGGCACTGGGGCCAACGTCCTGACTTTC.

This sequence joins TRBV25-1 and TRBJ2-3, with 9 nucleotides matching TRBD1. Germline V lookup: CDR1 MGHDK, CDR2 SYGVNS. The CDR3 is 13 residues long. The trim removed 6 bases at V and 3 bases at J, leaving 1 base unmatched. CDR3 sequence: CASRTGGTDTQYF. In DNA form, the CDR3 reads TGTGCCAGCAGGACAGGGGGAACAGATACGCAGTATTTT.

The chain joins TRBV28 to TRBJ2-4, with 9 bases aligning to TRBD1. Trimming at V came to 3 bases and at J to 6 bases, leaving 18 bases not matched to a gene. The CDR3 loop spans 19 amino acids. Germline CDR1 and CDR2: MDHEN and SYDVKM. CDR3 loop: CASSFTPPKPGQGTNIQYF. The CDR3 DNA sequence: TGTGCCAGCAGTTTTACCCCTCCCAAACCGGGACAGGGAACAAACATTCAGTACTTC.

V and J are TRBV7-9 and TRBJ1-2; D is undetermined. Trimming took 5 bases from V and 5 from J, leaving 12 bases between them. The length of the CDR3 is 13 residues. Germline V gives CDR1 SEHNR, CDR2 FQNEAQ (reference sequence). The CDR3 DNA follows: TGTGCCAGCAGCCGGCTCGGGAGGTATGGCTACACCTTC. Translated: CASSRLGRYGYTF. The full variable domain, completed using reference TRBV7-9 and TRBJ1-2, is DTGVSQNPRHKITKRGQNVTFRCDPISEHNRLYWYRQTLGQGPEFLTYFQNEAQLEKSRLLSDRFSAERPKGSFSTLEIQRTEQGDSAMYLCASSRLGRYGYTFGSGTRLTVV.

The genes are TRBV2 and TRBJ1-4; 8 bases are shared with TRBD1. The CDR3 is 13 amino acids. The germline CDR1 and CDR2 sequences are SNHLY and FYNNEI. The trim removed 4 bases at V and 5 bases at J, leaving 0 bases unmatched. In DNA form, the CDR3 reads TGTGCCAGCAGTGGGACAGGGAATGAAAAACTGTTTTTT. This sequence encodes CASSGTGNEKLFF.

The rearrangement links TRBV5-1 to TRBJ1-2, with a possible D match to TRBD1 (5 bases). The length of the CDR3 is 14 residues. CDR1 and CDR2 from the germline V gene are SGHRS and YFSETQ. Between the trimmed V and J ends, which lost 2 bases and 2 bases, there was a span of 10 bases. Here the CDR3 DNA reads TGCGCCAGCAGCTTAGGGACGGAGAACTATGGCTACACCTTC. This codes for CASSLGTENYGYTF.

The V and J genes are TRBV13 and TRBJ1-5; 7 nucleotides match TRBD1. Germline V lookup: CDR1 PRHDT, CDR2 FYEKMQ (reference sequence). The V and J ends lost 4 bases and 2 bases, in that order; junction bases with no gene match: 8. The CDR3 covers 16 residues. CDR3 bases: TGTGCCAGCAGCTCTCGACAGGGTAGGGGCAATCAGCCCCAGCATTTT. Protein: CASSSRQGRGNQPQHF.

V usage is TRBV7-8 and J usage is TRBJ1-2, with D maybe TRBD1 (5 bases). Germline assignment: CDR1 SGHVS and CDR2 FQNEAQ. The V and J ends lost 5 bases and 2 bases respectively, with 18 bases between them. The CDR3 covers 16 residues. The CDR3 protein is CASSPLSRGGNYGYTF. CDR3 coding DNA: TGTGCCAGCAGCCCCCTTTCCCGGGGGGGAAACTATGGCTACACCTTC.

The rearrangement links TRBV19 to TRBJ2-1; 14 bases match TRBD2. V was clipped by 4 bases and J by 8 bases; unmatched bases: 10. Germline V lookup: CDR1 LNHDA, CDR2 SQIVND (reference sequence). The CDR3 contains 17 residues. The CDR3 bases are TGTGCCAGTAGTACCGGGACTAGCGGGAGCCTTCCCTATGAGCAGTTCTTC. Amino acids: CASSTGTSGSLPYEQFF.

The table lists this clone with a count of one. The chain carries TRBV5-4 and TRBJ1-3; tentatively, D is TRBD1 (5 bases). V dropped 1 base and J dropped 1 base, with 15 bases sitting between them. The germline gives CDR1 SGHNT, CDR2 YYREEE (reference sequence). The CDR3 is 17 residues long. The CDR3 spells CASSLPGPRASGNTIYF. The CDR3 DNA is TGTGCCAGCAGCTTGCCCGGTCCCAGGGCTTCTGGAAACACCATATATTTT.

V gene TRBV11-2 combines with J gene TRBJ2-2; 9 bases match TRBD1. CDR1 and CDR2 from the germline V gene are SGHAT and FQNNGV. The CDR3 length is 14 residues. With V trimmed by 3 bases and J by 5 bases, 1 base remained unmatched. CDR3 sequence reads: CASSFGTGTGELFF. In nucleotides, the CDR3 is TGTGCCAGCAGCTTTGGGACAGGGACCGGGGAGCTGTTTTTT.

The chain uses TRBV10-1 and TRBJ2-2; a weak D match, TRBD1 (8 bases). Trimming cost V 6 bases and J 5 bases, with 13 bases left between them. The CDR3 totals 14 residues. In germline, CDR1 is WNHNN, CDR2 SYGVQD (reference sequence). The CDR3 protein is CASRIQGGTGELFF. The CDR3 nucleotides are TGCGCCAGCAGAATACAGGGGGGGACCGGGGAGCTGTTTTTT.

This clone was observed a single time. The chain uses TRBV27 and TRBJ2-3, with TRBD2 matching 11 bases. Unmatched junction bases numbered 3, after V lost 3 bases and J lost 10 bases. CDR3 size: 13 residues. Germline-derived CDR1 and CDR2 are MNHEY and SMNVEV (reference sequence). The CDR3 loop reads CASSLGTSGSQYF. In DNA form, the CDR3 reads TGTGCCAGCAGTTTGGGGACTAGCGGATCGCAGTATTTT.

The rearrangement joins TRBV7-9 to TRBJ2-5; D may be TRBD1 or TRBD2 (5 bases each). The CDR3 covers 16 residues. V lost 1 base and J lost 0, with 12 bases in between. The germline gives CDR1 SEHNR, CDR2 FQNEAQ (reference sequence). CDR3 bases: TGTGCCAGCAGCTTAGATCGGGGCGCGTACCAAGAGACCCAGTACTTC. It codes for CASSLDRGAYQETQYF.